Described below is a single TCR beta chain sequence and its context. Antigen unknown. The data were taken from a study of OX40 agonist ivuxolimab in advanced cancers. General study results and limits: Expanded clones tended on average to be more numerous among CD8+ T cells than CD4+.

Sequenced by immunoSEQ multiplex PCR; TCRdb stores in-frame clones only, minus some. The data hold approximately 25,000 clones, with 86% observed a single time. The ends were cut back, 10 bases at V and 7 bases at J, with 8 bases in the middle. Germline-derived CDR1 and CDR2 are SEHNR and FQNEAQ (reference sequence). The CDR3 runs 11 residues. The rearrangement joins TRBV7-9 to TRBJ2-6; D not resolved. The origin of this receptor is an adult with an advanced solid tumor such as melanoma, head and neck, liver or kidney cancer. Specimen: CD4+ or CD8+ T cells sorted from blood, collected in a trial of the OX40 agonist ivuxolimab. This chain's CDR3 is CATPVANVLTF. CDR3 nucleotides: TGTGCCACTCCGGTAGCCAACGTCCTGACTTTC. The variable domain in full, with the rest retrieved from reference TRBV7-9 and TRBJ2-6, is DTGVSQNPRHKITKRGQNVTFRCDPISEHNRLYWYRQTLGQGPEFLTYFQNEAQLEKSRLLSDRFSAERPKGSFSTLEIQRTEQGDSAMYLCATPVANVLTFGAGSRLTVL.